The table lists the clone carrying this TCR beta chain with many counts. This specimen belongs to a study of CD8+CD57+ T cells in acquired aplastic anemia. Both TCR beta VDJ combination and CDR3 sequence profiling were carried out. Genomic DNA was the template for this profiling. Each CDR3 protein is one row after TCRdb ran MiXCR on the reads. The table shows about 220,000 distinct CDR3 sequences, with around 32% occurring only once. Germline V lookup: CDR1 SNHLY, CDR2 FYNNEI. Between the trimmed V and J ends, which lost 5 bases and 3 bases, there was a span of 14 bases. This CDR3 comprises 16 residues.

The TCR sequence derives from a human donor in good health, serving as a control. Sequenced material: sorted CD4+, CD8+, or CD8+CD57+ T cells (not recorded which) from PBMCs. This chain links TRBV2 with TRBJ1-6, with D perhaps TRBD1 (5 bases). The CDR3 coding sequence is TGTGCCAGCAGTCCGGAGCGGGGGGGCTATAATTCACCCCTCCACTTT. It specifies CASSPERGGYNSPLHF. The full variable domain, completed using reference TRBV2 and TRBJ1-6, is EPEVTQTPSHQVTQMGQEVILRCVPISNHLYFYWYRQILGQKVEFLVSFYNNEISEKSEIFDDQFSVERPDGSNFTLKIRSTKLEDSAMYFCASSPERGGYNSPLHFGNGTRLTVT.